A selection of T cell receptor beta chains follows, all from one sample in a study of blood T cell repertoires in COVID-19. Produced via immunoSEQ multiplex PCR; TCRdb's table is partial and in-frame only. Of 300,000 to 350,000 clones listed, over 75% are singletons. Sequencing used peripheral blood. These receptors were collected from a woman aged 25-40 years with COVID-19, enrolled during active disease. Each CDR3 is given with its conserved first and last residue. A D gene is named only where the DNA matches it firmly. Rows may omit the clone size; those that give it use once, few, many or a size class.

d_call j_call clone_size v_call cdr3_nt cdr3_aa
- TRBJ2-1 - TRBV7-7 TGTGCTAGCATCTGGGTTGGCGGGGTTTCCAATGAGCAGTTCTTC CASIWVGGVSNEQFF
- TRBJ1-2 once TRBV19 TGTGCCAGTAGTACCGCAGGGGTGTTCAACTATGGCTACACCTTC CASSTAGVFNYGYTF
TRBD1 TRBJ1-2 - TRBV28 TGTGCCACCATCAGGACAGGGGCTGGCTACACCTTC CATIRTGAGYTF
- TRBJ2-7 - TRBV10-2 TGCGCCAGCAGTATAACTAGCACCTACGAGCAGTACTTC CASSITSTYEQYF
- TRBJ1-4 - TRBV5-5 TGTGCCAGCAGCCAGCGTAACTCAGCTGAAAAACTGTTTTTT CASSQRNSAEKLFF
- TRBJ1-6 - TRBV5-4 TGTGCCAGCAGCTTGGTACAGGGTAATTCACCCCTCCACTTT CASSLVQGNSPLHF
- TRBJ1-1 - TRBV19 TGTGCCAGTAGTATTTGGGGCCGCACTGAAGCTTTCTTT CASSIWGRTEAFF
TRBD1 TRBJ1-2 once TRBV6-5 TGTGCCAGCAGTAGGACAGGGGAAGGCTACACCTTC CASSRTGEGYTF
- TRBJ1-2 - TRBV4-3 TGCGCCAGCAGCCAAGAGGGAGAGTGGGGCTACACCTTC CASSQEGEWGYTF
- TRBJ2-1 - TRBV27 TGTGCCAGCAGTTTTGGGGGGAGCGATGAGCAGTTCTTC CASSFGGSDEQFF
TRBD2 TRBJ2-3 once TRBV5-1 TGCGCCAGCAGCTTGAGCGGGAGGGCCTCCGCGGATACGCAGTATTTT CASSLSGRASADTQYF
- TRBJ1-1 once TRBV7-9 TGTGCCAGCAGCTTACAACGGGGTTGGACTGAAGCTTTCTTT CASSLQRGWTEAFF
- TRBJ1-4 - TRBV28 TGTGCCAGCAGTCACCCCGGGACACAAAATGAAAAACTGTTTTTT CASSHPGTQNEKLFF
TRBD2 TRBJ2-1 - TRBV5-1 TGCGCCAGCAGCTCCGCCTGGACTAGCGGGATGAGCTCCTACAATGAGCAGTTCTTC CASSSAWTSGMSSYNEQFF
- TRBJ1-2 - TRBV30 TGTGCCTGGGTGGACGGAAGAAGGGGTGGCTACACCTTC CAWVDGRRGGYTF
- TRBJ1-5 - TRBV4-2 TGTGCCAGCAGCCCACGGGAGGGTGACAATCAGCCCCAGCATTTT CASSPREGDNQPQHF
- TRBJ1-5 - TRBV10-3 TGTGCCATCAGTGAGGGCCAGGGGTGGAATCAGCCCCAGCATTTT CAISEGQGWNQPQHF
- TRBJ2-3 - TRBV2 TGTGCCAGCTTGAAGTTTGGCTTGAATCTCACAGATACGCAGTATTTT CASLKFGLNLTDTQYF
TRBD2 TRBJ2-1 - TRBV7-9 TGTGCCAGCAGCTTAGGGGGTAATAGCGGGAGAGGTGAGCAGTTCTTC CASSLGGNSGRGEQFF
TRBD1 TRBJ2-7 - TRBV6-2/TRBV6-3 TGTGCCAGCAGTTATTCAGGGGGCGTCTACGAGCAGTACTTC CASSYSGGVYEQYF
TRBD1 TRBJ1-2 - TRBV4-3 TGCGCCAGCAGCCAAGAGTTTCGGCCGGACAGGGTGTTATATGGCTACACCTTC CASSQEFRPDRVLYGYTF
- TRBJ2-3 - TRBV2 TGTGCCAGCACCCTAGGCGGGGTAGATACGCAGTATTTT CASTLGGVDTQYF
TRBD1 TRBJ2-2 once TRBV12-5 TGTGCTAGTGGTTTCGGACAGGCGAACACCGGGGAGCTGTTTTTT CASGFGQANTGELFF
- TRBJ1-3 - TRBV7-2 TGTGCCAGCAGCTTGGGCCCGAACTCTGGAAACACCATATATTTT CASSLGPNSGNTIYF
- TRBJ1-5 - TRBV2 TGTGCCTGCCACGGGTACAATCAGCCCCAGCATTTT CACHGYNQPQHF
TRBD2 TRBJ2-7 - TRBV7-9 TGTGCCAGCAGCTTAATGGCGGGACTAGCTTACGAGCAGTACTTC CASSLMAGLAYEQYF
TRBD1 TRBJ1-3 few TRBV5-1 TGCGCCAGCAGGGAAGGACAGGGGATCGGTGGAAACACCATATATTTT CASREGQGIGGNTIYF
- TRBJ1-1 - TRBV19 TGTGCCAGTAGTATCCTGGGGGGTCGGGAAGCTTTCTTT CASSILGGREAFF
- TRBJ2-5 - TRBV7-3 TGTGCCAGCTCCCCTAGCGTCCAAGAGACCCAGTACTTC CASSPSVQETQYF
- TRBJ1-6 - TRBV7-2 TGTGCCAGCAGCCCTCGGGTGAGCTCCTATAATTCACCCCTCCACTTT CASSPRVSSYNSPLHF
TRBD2 TRBJ2-2 - TRBV4-1 TGCGCCAGCAGCCAAGAGGTTTCGGGGGGCGGGGAGCTGTTTTTT CASSQEVSGGGELFF
TRBD1 TRBJ1-4 - TRBV28 TGTGCCATCTCCGACAGGGTGAATGAAAAACTGTTTTTT CAISDRVNEKLFF
TRBD2 TRBJ2-1 - TRBV10-2 TGCGCCAGCAGTGGCCAGACTAGCGGGAGATTTAGGGAGCAGTTCTTC CASSGQTSGRFREQFF
TRBD1 TRBJ1-5 once TRBV24-1 TGTGCCACCAGTGATACAGGGGATAGCAATCAGCCCCAGCATTTT CATSDTGDSNQPQHF
TRBD1 TRBJ2-2 - TRBV28 TGTGCCAGCGGGGACAGGGGTGACACCGGGGAGCTGTTTTTT CASGDRGDTGELFF
- TRBJ2-7 - TRBV19 TGTGCCAGTACTTCGCGAGATTCCTACGAGCAGTACTTC CASTSRDSYEQYF
TRBD2 TRBJ2-2 - TRBV11-2 TGTGCCACCACTAGCGGGAGCAACACCGGGGAGCTGTTTTTT CATTSGSNTGELFF